The 26 T cell receptor beta chains below were found in one sample sequenced in a study of blood T cell repertoires in COVID-19. Produced via immunoSEQ multiplex PCR; TCRdb's table is partial and in-frame only. The sample has about 190,000 clones, roughly 88% seen once. The sequencing sample was made of PBMCs or T cells enriched from blood (not recorded which). All receptors derive from a man in his forties with acute COVID-19.

The chain carries TRBV2 and TRBJ2-7; D gene uncertain. Germline V gene sequence: CDR1 SNHLY, CDR2 FYNNEI. The CDR3 runs to 11 residues. The germline V and J ends were trimmed by 7 bases and 2 bases, with 6 bases remaining between them. This chain's CDR3 is CASTRTYEQYF. The CDR3 nucleotides are TGTGCCAGCACCCGTACCTACGAGCAGTACTTC. The full variable domain, rest sourced from reference TRBV2 and TRBJ2-7, is EPEVTQTPSHQVTQMGQEVILRCVPISNHLYFYWYRQILGQKVEFLVSFYNNEISEKSEIFDDQFSVERPDGSNFTLKIRSTKLEDSAMYFCASTRTYEQYFGPGTRLTVT.

V usage is TRBV5-1 and J usage is TRBJ2-1; maybe TRBD2 (5 bases). V was clipped by 4 bases and J by 10 bases, with 12 bases between them. The CDR3 consists of 12 residues. Germline V gene data show CDR1 as SGHRS and CDR2 as YFSETQ. The CDR3 DNA sequence: TGCGCCAGCAGCAAGGGAGAAAGGGAGCAGTTCTTC. It yields the protein CASSKGEREQFF.

In this sample, this clone turned up once. This sequence joins TRBV19 and TRBJ1-5; D unclear. Germline CDR1 reads LNHDA; CDR2 reads SQIVND (reference sequence). V was pared by 2 bases and J by 1 base, with 6 bases between. The CDR3 is 14 residues long. The CDR3 reads CASSIMGSNQPQHF. CDR3 DNA sequence: TGTGCCAGTAGTATAATGGGCAGCAATCAGCCCCAGCATTTT.

The gene calls are TRBV6-6 and TRBJ1-5, with 10 positions matching TRBD1. This CDR3 contains 16 residues. V trimming: 8 bases; J trimming: 0 bases; junction bases outside the gene matches: 7. Germline V gives CDR1 MNHNY, CDR2 SVGAGI (reference sequence). CDR3 residues: CASRDRGYYSNQPQHF. The DNA for the CDR3 is TGTGCCAGCCGGGACAGGGGTTATTATAGCAATCAGCCCCAGCATTTT.

This clone was observed a single time. This chain uses TRBV4-2 with TRBJ2-5, with 7 bases lining up with TRBD2. CDR3 length: 16 residues. Germline values: CDR1 LGHNA, CDR2 YNFKEQ. V trimming: 0 bases; J trimming: 5 bases; junction bases outside the gene matches: 9. CDR3 region: CASSQDLAGVSETQYF. CDR3 coding DNA: TGTGCCAGCAGCCAAGATCTGGCGGGAGTATCGGAGACCCAGTACTTC.

This chain connects TRBV24-1 to TRBJ2-5, with TRBD2 matching 7 bases. CDR1 and CDR2 from the germline V gene are KGHDR and SFDVKD. V shed 9 bases, J shed 5 bases, and the junction held 17 bases outside the gene matches. CDR3 length: 16 residues. The CDR3 spells CATGKGSSSGGETQYF. The DNA of the CDR3 is TGTGCCACCGGAAAGGGATCATCTAGCGGCGGGGAGACCCAGTACTTC.

The chain joins TRBV7-2 to TRBJ1-2; perhaps TRBD1 as D (6 bases). Germline CDR1 is SGHTA and CDR2 is FQGNSA. This CDR3 comprises 15 residues. Trimming took 5 bases from V and 8 from J, leaving 21 bases between them. The CDR3 is CASSQVAGAVWGYTF. The CDR3 bases are TGTGCCAGCAGCCAAGTGGCAGGGGCGGTCTGGGGCTACACCTTC.

This clone was recorded only once. The chain recombines TRBV30 with TRBJ2-4, with TRBD2 matching over 7 bases. Trimming at V came to 4 bases and at J to 9 bases, leaving 6 bases not matched to a gene. The CDR3 sequence is 12 residues long. CDR1 is GTSNPN, CDR2 SVGIG, per germline (reference sequence). The CDR3 region is CAWNRGRGIQYF. The CDR3 DNA reads as TGTGCCTGGAACCGGGGGAGGGGCATTCAGTACTTC. The full variable domain, with the rest looked up from reference TRBV30 and TRBJ2-4, is SQTIHQWPATLVQPVGSPLSLECTVEGTSNPNLYWYRQAAGRGLQLLFYSVGIGQISSEVPQNLSASRPQDRQFILSSKKLLLSDSGFYLCAWNRGRGIQYFGAGTRLSVL.

The chain combines TRBV15 with TRBJ2-1; 9 bases fit TRBD2. Trimming at V came to 1 base and at J to 8 bases, leaving 6 bases not matched to a gene. From germline, CDR1 is LNHNV and CDR2 YYDKDF (reference sequence). This CDR3 spans 15 amino acids. The CDR3 spells CATSRVAGGLDEQFF. For the CDR3, the DNA is TGTGCCACCAGCAGAGTGGCGGGAGGGTTGGATGAGCAGTTCTTC.

V and J are TRBV5-1 and TRBJ1-5; D might be TRBD1 (6 bases). The CDR3 spans 17 residues. V shed 0 bases and J shed 0 bases, with 13 bases lying between them. CDR1 is SGHRS and CDR2 is YFSETQ in the germline V gene. For the CDR3, the DNA is TGCGCCAGCAGCTTGGAGGCTGGACAGTCTAGCAATCAGCCCCAGCATTTT. It yields the protein CASSLEAGQSSNQPQHF.

The chain recombines TRBV14 with TRBJ1-1; D might be TRBD1 (5 bases). The length of the CDR3 is 12 residues. The germline V gene encodes CDR1 SGHDN and CDR2 FVKESK. V was pared by 0 bases and J by 9 bases, with 8 bases between. The CDR3 coding sequence is TGTGCCAGCAGCCAAGAGTCAGGGAAAGCTTTCTTT. Amino acids: CASSQESGKAFF.

This clone was seen only a few times. The chain has TRBV5-1 and TRBJ1-4, with TRBD1 matching 7 bases. CDR1 and CDR2 from the germline V gene are SGHRS and YFSETQ. V dropped 2 bases and J dropped 3; count of bases not matched to a gene: 4. The CDR3 loop spans 15 amino acids. Here the CDR3 DNA reads TGCGCCAGCAGCTTAGAGGGGGCTGCTAATGAAAAACTGTTTTTT. This sequence encodes CASSLEGAANEKLFF.

This clone was observed a single time. The chain recombines TRBV9 with TRBJ1-2; D unclear. This CDR3 is 14 amino acids long. The V end was cut by 0 bases, the J end by 3 bases, with 9 bases between. Germline loops: CDR1 SGDLS, CDR2 YYNGEE. The CDR3 sequence: CASSVDGQDYGYTF. As DNA, the CDR3 is TGTGCCAGCAGCGTAGATGGTCAGGACTATGGCTACACCTTC. The whole variable domain, filled in from reference TRBV9 and TRBJ1-2, reads DSGVTQTPKHLITATGQRVTLRCSPRSGDLSVYWYQQSLDQGLQFLIQYYNGEERAKGNILERFSAQQFPDLHSELNLSSLELGDSALYFCASSVDGQDYGYTFGSGTRLTVV.

The CDR3 reads CASSPGTGELFF. The CDR3 DNA reads as TGTGCCAGCTCCCCGGGCACCGGGGAGCTGTTTTTT. The rearrangement links TRBV12-3 or TRBV12-4 to TRBJ2-2; no firm D call. The CDR3 sequence is 12 residues long. V was trimmed by 8 bases and J by 4 bases, leaving 8 bases between them.

This chain connects TRBV28 to TRBJ2-1; 10 nucleotides agree with TRBD1. CDR3 size: 14 residues. Germline-derived CDR1 and CDR2 are MDHEN and SYDVKM. V lost 7 bases and J lost 9; bases outside the gene matches: 9. CDR3 loop: CASNRDRGSTEQFF. In DNA form, the CDR3 reads TGTGCCAGCAATCGGGACAGGGGATCAACTGAGCAGTTCTTC. The whole variable domain, remainder taken from reference TRBV28 and TRBJ2-1, is DVKVTQSSRYLVKRTGEKVFLECVQDMDHENMFWYRQDPGLGLRLIYFSYDVKMKEKGDIPEGYSVSREKKERFSLILESASTNQTSMYLCASNRDRGSTEQFFGPGTRLTVL.

This sequence joins TRBV7-3 and TRBJ2-2; D is uncertain. Trimming left V 1 base short and J 6 bases short, with 9 bases between. CDR3 length equals 14 residues. CDR1 and CDR2 (germline): SGHTA, FQGTGA. In nucleotides, the CDR3 is TGTGCCAGCAGCTTAAACCGAATAGCCGGGGAGCTGTTTTTT. Amino acid sequence: CASSLNRIAGELFF.

The CDR3 region is CASSAAGVSNYGYTF. The CDR3 nucleotides read TGTGCCAGCAGCGCGGCCGGAGTGTCTAACTATGGCTACACCTTC. The rearrangement uses TRBV27 and TRBJ1-2; no definite D call. The V and J ends lost 6 bases and 0 bases respectively, with 14 bases between them. CDR1 and CDR2 from the germline V gene are MNHEY and SMNVEV (reference sequence). The CDR3 sequence is 15 residues long.

This clone was counted a single time. The V call is TRBV3-1 (or the pseudogene TRBV3-2), the J call TRBJ1-1; 7 nucleotides align to TRBD1. There are 15 residues in the CDR3. The germline CDR1 and CDR2 sequences are LGHDT and YNNKEL (reference sequence). The V and J ends lost 4 bases and 4 bases, in that order; junction bases with no gene match: 9. The CDR3 region is CASSPRGRWGTEAFF. The CDR3 nucleotides read TGTGCCAGCAGCCCTAGGGGGCGCTGGGGCACTGAAGCTTTCTTT.

This clone was seen only a few times. The J gene is TRBJ2-3, the V gene TRBV6-6, with 12 bases lining up with TRBD1. After removal of 7 bases from V and 6 bases from J, the junction contained 8 bases not matched to a gene. This CDR3 has 15 residues. From germline, CDR1 is MNHNY and CDR2 SVGAGI (reference sequence). CDR3 residues: CASTKPGQGADTQYF. The CDR3, as DNA: TGTGCCAGCACCAAGCCGGGACAGGGGGCCGATACGCAGTATTTT.

The rearrangement uses TRBV3-1 (or the pseudogene TRBV3-2) and TRBJ2-7, with a weak D call TRBD2 (6 bases). The CDR3 has 15 amino acids. Per germline, CDR1 LGHDT and CDR2 YNNKEL (reference sequence). The germline V and J ends were trimmed by 0 bases and 0 bases, with 9 bases remaining between them. CDR3 sequence reads: CASSQDPTSSYEQYF. In DNA, the CDR3 is TGTGCCAGCAGCCAAGATCCGACTAGCTCCTACGAGCAGTACTTC.

The DNA of the CDR3 is TGTGCCAGCAAAGGGGATCTCTATCAGCCCCAGCATTTT. This gives the protein CASKGDLYQPQHF. The chain has TRBV2 and TRBJ1-5; D possibly corresponds to TRBD1 (5 bases). The V and J ends lost 7 bases and 5 bases respectively, with 12 bases between them. CDR3 size: 13 residues. Germline values: CDR1 SNHLY, CDR2 FYNNEI.

This clone was seen just once. The V call is TRBV4-2, the J call TRBJ2-7, with 8 bases that match TRBD1. Germline trimming cut 4 bases from V and 2 bases from J; bases unmatched to any gene: 19. Germline assignment: CDR1 LGHNA and CDR2 YNFKEQ. The CDR3 contains 19 residues. The CDR3 loop is CASSRAGTGGGGGAYEQYF. DNA for the CDR3: TGTGCCAGCAGCCGAGCCGGGACAGGTGGTGGGGGAGGTGCCTACGAGCAGTACTTC.

This sequence joins TRBV5-4 and TRBJ2-3; TRBD1 matches at 9 bases. Unmatched junction bases numbered 7, after V lost 4 bases and J lost 4 bases. Germline V gives CDR1 SGHNT, CDR2 YYREEE (reference sequence). The CDR3 has 15 residues. In nucleotides, the CDR3 is TGTGCCAGCAGCCGAGACAGGGGGGAGGCAGATACGCAGTATTTT. Encoded protein: CASSRDRGEADTQYF.

This chain connects TRBV25-1 to TRBJ2-2, with 7 nucleotides matching TRBD1. Germline values: CDR1 MGHDK, CDR2 SYGVNS. CDR3 length: 15 residues. Losses at the gene ends were 5 bases for V and 0 bases for J; bases not matched to a gene: 3. CDR3 residues: CASSRQGANTGELFF. DNA of the CDR3: TGTGCCAGCAGTAGACAGGGAGCGAACACCGGGGAGCTGTTTTTT.

The chain is built from TRBV19 and TRBJ2-1; TRBD1 aligns across 8 bases. The germline V gene has CDR1 LNHDA and CDR2 SQIVND (reference sequence). Unmatched junction bases numbered 10, after V lost 10 bases and J lost 5 bases. The CDR3 is 14 amino acids. The CDR3: CATSNRGKDNEQFF. DNA for the CDR3: TGTGCCACCTCAAACAGGGGGAAAGACAATGAGCAGTTCTTC.

The rearrangement uses TRBV27 and TRBJ2-1, with TRBD1 matching over 8 bases. CDR3 length: 13 residues. Trimming took 5 bases from V and 8 from J; bases not matched to a gene: 5. Germline lookup yields CDR1 MNHEY and CDR2 SMNVEV (reference sequence). Written as DNA, the CDR3 is TGTGCCAGCAGTCTCGGGACAGGCCATGAGCAGTTCTTC. The encoded protein is CASSLGTGHEQFF.